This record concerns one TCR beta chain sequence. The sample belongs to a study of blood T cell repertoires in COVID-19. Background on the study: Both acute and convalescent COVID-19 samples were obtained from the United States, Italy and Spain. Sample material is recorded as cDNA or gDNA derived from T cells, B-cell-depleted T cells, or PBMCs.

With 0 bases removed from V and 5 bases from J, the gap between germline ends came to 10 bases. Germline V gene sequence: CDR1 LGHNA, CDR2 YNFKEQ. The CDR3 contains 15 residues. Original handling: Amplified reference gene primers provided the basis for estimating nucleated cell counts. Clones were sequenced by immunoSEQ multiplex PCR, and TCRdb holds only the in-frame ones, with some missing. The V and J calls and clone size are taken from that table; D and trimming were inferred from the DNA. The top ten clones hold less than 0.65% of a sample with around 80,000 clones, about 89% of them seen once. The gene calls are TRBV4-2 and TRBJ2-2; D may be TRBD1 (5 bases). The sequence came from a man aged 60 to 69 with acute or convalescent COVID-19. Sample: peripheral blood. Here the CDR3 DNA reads TGTGCCAGCAGCCAAGATACAGGCCGAACCGGGGAGCTGTTTTTT. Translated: CASSQDTGRTGELFF.